This T cell receptor beta chain was found in a study of T cell changes during pregnancy in multiple sclerosis. CDR1 is MNHNY, CDR2 SVGAGI, per germline (reference sequence). V lost 6 bases to trimming and J lost 1 base; unmatched junction nucleotides: 4. The CDR3 runs to 15 residues. Assay used: immunoSEQ multiplex PCR; TCRdb lists only in-frame clones, some missing. The table lists tens of thousands of clones, around 90% of them singletons. The starting material was peripheral blood, obtained after pregnancy. The sequence was obtained from a female donor in good health, enrolled as a control in a pregnancy study. The rearrangement links TRBV6-6 to TRBJ2-3; 10 bases match TRBD2. The CDR3 loop reads CASRELAGRTDTQYF. CDR3 nucleotide sequence: TGTGCCAGCAGGGAACTAGCGGGACGCACAGATACGCAGTATTTT.